This T cell receptor (beta chain) was found in a study of cytomegalovirus exposure and HLA in healthy donors. The primer mix had 60 Vbeta and 13 Jbeta primers. TCRdb's copy holds only in-frame clones and misses some; the assay was immunoSEQ multiplex PCR. The top ten clones hold about 5% of a sample with some 140,000 clones, 85% to 90% of them seen once. Study outcomes and limitations: Links to common viral pathogens appeared, in a later analysis, for several of the most significant clusters. Later analysis revealed greater clonal expansion in HLA-associated TCR beta chains than in equally common others. Rare TCR sequences dominated, though some public TCRs recurred in many donors.

This clone occurred once. The antigen is undetermined. The sample consisted of PBMCs. This sequence originates from a woman in her 30s in good health and CMV-seronegative.

The CDR3 here is CASSESGQASGANVLTF. As DNA, the CDR3 is TGTGCCAGCAGTGAATCGGGACAGGCCTCTGGGGCCAACGTCCTGACTTTC. This chain links TRBV25-1 with TRBJ2-6, with 8 bases matching TRBD1. The CDR3 sequence is 17 residues long. V was pared by 1 base and J by 0 bases, with 2 bases of the junction left unmatched. Germline CDR1 MGHDK, CDR2 SYGVNS.